What follows describes a single TCR beta chain. Its target antigen remains unknown. Base qualities were left out, and no much larger clone turns up one base away. This record belongs to a study of cytomegalovirus exposure and HLA in healthy donors (dated by TCRdb to between 2016 and 2019). Context from the whole study: In an earlier analysis of roughly 590 of the donors, less than 350 Gb of sequence data and roughly 100 million unique TCR beta sequences from 150 million to 200 million T cells were reported. An early release covering 500 to 750 HLA-typed donors comprised 250 to 350 gigabases of sequencing data and approximately 80 million unique TCR sequences. Of the roughly 420 genotyped donors, roughly 80% were placed in the genetic ancestry cluster associated with self-reported Caucasian donors. The aim of the study was to test whether cataloging public T cell receptors could identify signatures of past pathogen exposure. The study used immunosequencing to profile the T cell repertoires of around 600 subjects and linked those repertoires to cytomegalovirus serostatus. Besides the first cohort of roughly 660 subjects, a separate validation cohort made up of 90 to 150 different subjects was used. The study combined high-throughput TCR immunosequencing, statistical association of individual TCRs with disease status, and machine learning to predict cytomegalovirus infection status. To study patterns of TCR occurrence, a later analysis re-analyzed previously published TCR beta repertoires from several hundred donors and added high-resolution HLA genotyping. Rather than using new phenotypic data, the later analysis identified candidate immune exposures from TCR beta sequences and from how often those sequences occurred across donors. To decide whether each TCR beta V gene segment behaved as functional or pseudogenic, an earlier analysis of some 580 of the donors relied on high-throughput TCR beta sequencing. Alongside the repertoire data, information on donor age, sex, ethnicity and CMV serostatus was compiled. A later genetic analysis took genome-wide SNP genotypes for about 55% of the 666 donors and used that subset as a discovery cohort. All discovery cohort repertoires had been generated on a single sequencing platform. Class I and class II HLA loci were covered by the typing at four-digit resolution. Typing coverage differed by locus: A, B, C, DRB1 and DQB1 were typed in roughly 629-640 donors, DQA1 in about 500, DPA1 in nearly 610, and DPB1 in just under 480. About five DR-DQ haplotypes were handled as single units for association and clustering, since linkage in the cohort was strong. Across 300 to 400 genotyped donors of the cohort, an average of about 240,000 unique TCR beta nucleotide sequences per donor were sequenced, and roughly 20% of those sequences were non-productive.

The investigation overall reported the following: Across donors, most TCR sequences were observed very rarely, whereas some public TCRs were present in many individuals. Only TCR beta chains were sequenced in this cohort, and the absence of alpha or paired-chain data limited detectable features. About 17 rarely observed V segments, including chromosome 9 orphons, were excluded from the earlier analysis of some 590 of the donors because counts were too low. In the study, some 180 TCR beta chains were listed as associated with cytomegalovirus. CMV serostatus was the only immune exposure information available for the cohort. Assigning TCR associations to individual alleles was difficult when HLA alleles, especially DR and DQ, strongly co-occurred. In a later analysis, several top co-occurrence clusters were reported to appear linked to parvovirus B19, influenza, CMV and Epstein-Barr virus. Correlated functional status among segregating V segments might be attributable to linkage disequilibrium, but an unknown experimental factor could not be ruled out. A few of the identified cytomegalovirus-associated TCR beta chains were confirmed in vitro to be specific for cytomegalovirus antigens. A later analysis associated approximately 17,000 TCR beta sequences with specific HLA alleles at a false discovery rate of 0.05. Roughly uniform sequencing depth across donors was assumed in presence/absence analyses, although this assumption may not hold. A later genetic analysis reported fewer N-insertions in productive TCRs among donors in an Asian-associated ancestry cluster than the 666-donor mean. Compared with equally common non-associated chains, HLA-associated TCR beta chains in a later analysis were more clonally expanded and had lower generation probabilities. Because some donors lacked HLA typing at each locus, the association tests relied only on the typed subset. In an earlier analysis of a few hundred of the donors, most TCR beta V segments were observed in productive rearrangements about 87% or about 30% of the time, broadly matching IMGT annotations. A further reported finding was that TCR beta sequences accurately predicted the HLA-A and HLA-B alleles for most subjects in the first cohort. In a later genetic analysis, a missense DCLRE1C variant was associated with V-gene and J-gene trimming of TCR beta chains, and the association was replicated in an independent cohort. It was suggested by the authors that the approach could potentially be generalized to other disease states and immunological phenotypes. A later analysis found that TCR association rates varied across HLA loci, with DRB1 alleles showing the most associated TCRs and HLA-C alleles the fewest. Because the 87-base-pair reads could not distinguish some IMGT-functional V segments, including TRBV6-2 and TRBV6-3, those segments were excluded. Most CMV-associated TCR beta chains appeared to be HLA-restricted in a later analysis, and the HLA associations seemed to be driven largely by CMV exposure. A cluster of highly shared sequence variants was judged likely to be a technical artifact of the sequencing pipeline. The classifier was reported to diagnose cytomegalovirus status with high specificity and sensitivity in both the original and validation cohorts.

Its CDR3 holds 14 amino acids, cysteine through phenylalanine. The DNA shown is the 42-base CDR3, in frame from base 1. In the germline V gene, CDR1 corresponds to SGHTA and CDR2 to FQGNSA. V and J lose 3 bases and 10 bases, and a span of 16 bases separates them. The cohort was made up of approximately 670 healthy bone marrow donors. At the time of sampling, every cohort member was nominally healthy, though immune exposures that went unrecorded were likely present. The donor was CMV seropositive and belonged to the group of around 300 seropositive cohort members. Each donor provided a peripheral blood sample, and peripheral blood mononuclear cells were used for TCR beta sequencing. Genomic DNA extraction from the blood cell samples was performed with the Qiagen DNeasy Blood Extraction Kit. Libraries came from the immunoSEQ multiplex PCR assay. For the multiplex PCR, a mixture combining 60 forward primers for TCR Vbeta segments and 13 reverse primers for TCR Jbeta segments was used. Amplification of the CDR3 region of rearranged TCR beta genes was performed with a multiplex PCR assay on genomic DNA. The amplified TCR beta libraries were sequenced on the Illumina HiSeq System as 87-base-pair reads. In the paper's pipeline: In a later analysis, 80 million or so unique TCR beta chains were counted across the approximately 670 repertoires, and roughly 11 million of these chains were shared by at least two donors. Raw reads were error-corrected and collapsed into unique sequences with a nearest-neighbor algorithm that merged closely related sequences to remove PCR and sequencing errors. V, D and J gene segments were assigned by aligning CDR3 sequences to IMGT reference sequences. For a sequence to be retained, a match of at least six nucleotides to both a V gene segment and a J gene segment was required. Rearrangements were classified as productive when the CDR3 lacked stop codons and remained in frame with V and J, and all other rearrangements were classified as non-productive. Following IMGT convention, CDR3 was defined as the stretch from the second conserved V-encoded cysteine to the conserved J-encoded phenylalanine. Sequences without an unambiguous match to a single V gene segment were excluded from the earlier analysis of 450 to 750 of the donors. An earlier analysis of a few hundred of the donors classified V segments as functional when productive rearrangements were above 56.7% and as segregating when the standard deviation between donors was above 5%. A statistical classification framework was developed to diagnose cytomegalovirus status using the catalog of TCR beta chain sequences. V and J gene assignment, in a later analysis, came from comparing TCR nucleotide sequences with IMGT/GENE-DB human TR gene sequences. In a later analysis, CDR3 sequences and most-parsimonious VDJ recombination scenarios were assigned using the TCRdist pipeline. In a later analysis, each TCR beta chain was defined by its CDR3 amino acid sequence together with its V-gene family, and reads lacking a unique V-gene family were excluded. As a way to deal with suspected cross-contamination and a sequencing artifact, a later analysis dropped 450 to 600 nucleotide sequences that were highly shared and had low generation probability. A later analysis calculated a clonal expansion index for each public chain from normalized within-repertoire ranks of inferred template counts. A later analysis computed generation probabilities with a VDJ recombination model fitted to out-of-frame rearrangements, and checked the results against IGoR. Hypergeometric tests were used in a later analysis to score TCR-TCR, TCR-HLA and TCR-CMV co-occurrence, with a repertoire-size bias correction applied to the TCR pairs. A later analysis estimated false discovery rates by permuting HLA or CMV assignments 20 times. In a later analysis, co-occurring TCRs were grouped using DBSCAN, and TCRdist sequence similarity was added for clustering within HLA-allele-positive subsets. Repertoires with fewer than 30,000 or more than 120,000 public chains were left out of co-occurrence clustering, as were about 5 repertoires with anomalous nucleotide sharing. TCRdb provides this immuneACCESS table in a form limited to in-frame rearrangements. Some clones are lacking; in checked studies, under half of them reflect an unresolved V gene, and why the rest are absent is not known. V and J calls and clone size follow that table, whereas D and trimming were derived from the DNA. This sample comprises 95,000 to 150,000 clones, about 80% of them detected only once. More than 7% of the sample comes from the top ten.

The chain is assembled from TRBV7-2 and TRBJ2-1; TRBD1 is a possible D gene, resting on 5 matching bases. Material for sequencing was PBMCs. The TCR was taken from a female donor in good health and CMV-seropositive. The DNA sequence is TGTGCCAGCAGCTTCTCCAGGGTAGGGAACGAGCAGTTCTTC. It is translated as CASSFSRVGNEQFF.